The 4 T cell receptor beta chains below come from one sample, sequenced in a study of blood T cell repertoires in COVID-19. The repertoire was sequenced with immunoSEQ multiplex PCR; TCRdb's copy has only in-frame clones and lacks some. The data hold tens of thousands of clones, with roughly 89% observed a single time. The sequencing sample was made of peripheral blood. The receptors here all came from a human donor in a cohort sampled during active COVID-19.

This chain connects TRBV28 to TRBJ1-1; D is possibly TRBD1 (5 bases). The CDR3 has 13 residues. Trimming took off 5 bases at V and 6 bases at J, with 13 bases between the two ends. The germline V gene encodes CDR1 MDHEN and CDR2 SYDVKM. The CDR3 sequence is CASSLARVAEAFF. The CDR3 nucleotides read TGTGCCAGCAGTCTGGCCAGGGTGGCTGAAGCTTTCTTT.

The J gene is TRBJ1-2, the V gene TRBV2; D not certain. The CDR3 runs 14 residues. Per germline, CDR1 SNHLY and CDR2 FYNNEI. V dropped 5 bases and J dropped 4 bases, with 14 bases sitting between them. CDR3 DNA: TGTGCCAGCAGTTCCACCGGGATCGGCTATGGCTACACCTTC. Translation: CASSSTGIGYGYTF.

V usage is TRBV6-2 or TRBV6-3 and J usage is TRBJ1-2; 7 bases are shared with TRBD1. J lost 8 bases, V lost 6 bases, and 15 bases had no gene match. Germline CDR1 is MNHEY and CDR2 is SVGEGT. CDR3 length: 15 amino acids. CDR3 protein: CASSPTRQGVRGYTF. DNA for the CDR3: TGTGCCAGCAGCCCCACCCGACAGGGCGTAAGGGGCTACACCTTC.

CDR3 sequence reads: CASRESRSGNTIYF. CDR3 nucleotide sequence: TGTGCCAGCCGGGAGAGTCGCTCTGGAAACACCATATATTTT. The chain uses TRBV6-5 and TRBJ1-3; D ambiguous. CDR3 length: 14 amino acids. Trimming removed 8 bases from V and 0 bases from J, with 11 bases in between. Germline CDR1 and CDR2: MNHEY and SVGAGI.